This TCR beta chain appears in the sequencing data of a study of T-cell reconstitution after alpha-beta-depleted transplantation in children. Germline V gene sequence: CDR1 SGHRS, CDR2 YFSETQ. The length of the CDR3 is 17 residues. Trimming stripped 0 bases from V and 3 bases from J, with 18 bases between. Unique molecular identifiers were incorporated into the prepared TCRbeta library. Each CDR3 protein gets one entry after TCRdb re-called the PCR reads with MiXCR. The sample lists about 540,000 distinct CDR3 sequences, around 18% occurring once. This specimen consisted of PBMCs from the stem cell graft donor, obtained from the stem cell graft. The sequence derives from a human donor who donated a stem cell graft to a child with acute lymphoblastic leukemia. The gene calls are TRBV5-1 and TRBJ2-5; possible D gene TRBD1, 6 bases. The CDR3 coding sequence is TGCGCCAGCAGCTTGGGCAAATTCTCAGGGGTTGAAGAGACCCAGTACTTC. Translation gives CASSLGKFSGVEETQYF.